The clone carrying this T cell receptor beta chain was recorded a few times. The data are from a study of identical twins. From the 5' RACE reads, TCRdb called clonotypes with MiXCR, one entry per CDR3 protein. The sample has 1,800,000 or so distinct CDR3 sequences, about 30% seen once; the top ten hold under 0.35%. The ends were cut back, 5 bases at V and 7 bases at J, with 21 bases in the middle. Looked up from germline, CDR1 is MDHEN and CDR2 is SYDVKM. The CDR3 has 16 amino acids. Donors were all healthy Caucasians. Sequencing input: cord blood. This receptor was obtained from a newborn girl in good health. The V call is TRBV28, the J call TRBJ2-4; maybe TRBD2 (7 bases). In nucleotides, the CDR3 is TGTGCCAGCAGTGCCTACGGGGGGCTGAGGAGCAACATTCAGTACTTC. Its translation: CASSAYGGLRSNIQYF.